This T cell receptor beta chain was recorded in a study of cytomegalovirus exposure and HLA in healthy donors. Whole-study results and caveats: Earlier results showed most TCR beta V segments being productive about 87% or about 30% of the time. Cytomegalovirus association was listed for around 180 TCR beta chains. The authors later found most CMV-associated TCR beta chains appeared HLA-restricted.

The PCR contained 60 Vbeta and 13 Jbeta primers. Measured with immunoSEQ multiplex PCR; TCRdb has only the in-frame clones, and not every one. The sample lists a few hundred thousand clones, 65% to 90% seen once, with roughly 1.3% in the top ten. CDR1 is MNHNS and CDR2 is SASEGT in the germline V gene. V lost 3 bases to trimming and J lost 2 bases, with 10 bases between them. The CDR3 spans 14 residues. On this clone itself: The antigen is unknown.

This TCR was recovered from a girl aged 5 to 17 in good health and CMV-seronegative. Sequenced sample: PBMCs. J is TRBJ1-2 and V is TRBV6-1; D ambiguous. CDR3 sequence (DNA): TGTGCCAGCAGTGAGCGGATGACGAACTATGGCTACACCTTC. Translation: CASSERMTNYGYTF.